The 32 T cell receptor beta chains below come from one sample, sequenced in a study of blood T cell repertoires in COVID-19. Sequencing was performed with immunoSEQ multiplex PCR; in TCRdb, only in-frame clones are kept and a portion is missing. The sample holds some 100,000 clones, about nine tenths seen once. What was sequenced was peripheral blood. These receptor sequences come from a man aged 55 to 69 with acute or convalescent COVID-19.

V and J are TRBV29-1 and TRBJ1-2; 7 nucleotides align to TRBD1. This CDR3 contains 13 residues. V was pared by 6 bases and J by 0 bases, with 4 bases of the junction left unmatched. Germline V lookup: CDR1 SQVTM, CDR2 ANQGSEA. CDR3 bases: TGCAGCGTCCGGACAGGAGCTAACTATGGCTACACCTTC. Its protein is CSVRTGANYGYTF.

This clone was detected once. Mismatch with germline at one junction end may stem from a read error. The chain is built from TRBV7-7 and TRBJ2-1; TRBD1 agrees at 7 bases. Germline V gives CDR1 SSHAT, CDR2 FNYEAQ (reference sequence). This CDR3 spans 15 amino acids. The CDR3 nucleotides are TGTGCTAGCAGCTTGGACAGGCACTCCTACAATGAGCAGTTCTTC. The encoded protein is CASSLDRHSYNEQFF.

The J gene is TRBJ2-7, the V gene TRBV2; tentatively, D is TRBD1 (5 bases). The germline V gene has CDR1 SNHLY and CDR2 FYNNEI. The CDR3 runs to 12 residues. V was shortened by 10 bases and J by 3 bases, with 13 bases between the two germline ends. The CDR3 is CAIAVQGYEQYF. CDR3 DNA sequence: TGTGCCATCGCCGTCCAGGGCTACGAGCAGTACTTC.

J is TRBJ2-1 and V is TRBV14, with D tentatively TRBD2 (6 bases). Trimming removed 6 bases from V and 10 bases from J, with 25 bases in between. Germline values: CDR1 SGHDN, CDR2 FVKESK. The CDR3 is 16 amino acids. DNA of the CDR3: TGTGCCAGCAGTCCTACTCCGGGACTTCCGAATGAAGAGCAGTTCTTC. Encoded protein: CASSPTPGLPNEEQFF.

The rearrangement uses TRBV6-5 and TRBJ2-1; weak D call: TRBD2 (5 bases). Per germline, CDR1 MNHEY and CDR2 SVGAGI. The V end lost 7 bases, the J end lost 5 bases, and 9 bases lay between the germline ends. The CDR3 consists of 12 residues. CDR3 DNA sequence: TGTGCCAGCACTGGGGAGAACAATGAGCAGTTCTTC. Translated: CASTGENNEQFF.

DNA for the CDR3: TGTGCCAGCTCACCAAGTCTAGGGAGGCGGGATAATTCACCCCTCCACTTT. Translation gives CASSPSLGRRDNSPLHF. The chain is built from TRBV18 and TRBJ1-6; no clear D gene. The CDR3 runs to 17 residues. Trimming took off 2 bases at V and 5 bases at J, with 16 bases between the two ends. CDR1 KGHSH and CDR2 LQKENI come from the germline V gene.

This chain joins TRBV2 and TRBJ1-1; TRBD1 might be the D (6 bases). This CDR3 comprises 14 residues. CDR1 and CDR2 from the germline V gene are SNHLY and FYNNEI. The ends were cut back, 6 bases at V and 3 bases at J, with 14 bases in the middle. As DNA, the CDR3 is TGTGCCAGCAGAAACAGGGAGGGGCACACTGAAGCTTTCTTT. It specifies CASRNREGHTEAFF.

The chain carries TRBV30 and TRBJ1-3; D may be TRBD1 (6 bases). V gave up 0 bases and J gave up 2 bases, with 11 bases separating them. The germline V gene encodes CDR1 GTSNPN and CDR2 SVGIG (reference sequence). This CDR3 spans 15 amino acids. CDR3 DNA sequence: TGTGCCTGGAGTGTGGGACAAAAGGCTGGAAACACCATATATTTT. As protein: CAWSVGQKAGNTIYF. Variable domain in full (rest from reference TRBV30 and TRBJ1-3): SQTIHQWPATLVQPVGSPLSLECTVEGTSNPNLYWYRQAAGRGLQLLFYSVGIGQISSEVPQNLSASRPQDRQFILSSKKLLLSDSGFYLCAWSVGQKAGNTIYFGEGSWLTVV.

The chain combines TRBV28 with TRBJ1-2; tentative D call: TRBD1 (6 bases). This CDR3 contains 12 residues. V lost 6 bases, J lost 6 bases, and 11 bases lay in between. Germline V gene sequence: CDR1 MDHEN, CDR2 SYDVKM. The CDR3 region is CASRPQGDGYTF. The CDR3 nucleotides are TGTGCCAGCAGGCCACAGGGAGATGGCTACACCTTC.

The chain has TRBV7-3 and TRBJ2-7, with D possibly TRBD1 on 5 matching bases. Trimming removed 4 bases at V and 4 bases at J, with 23 bases between. The CDR3 loop spans 17 amino acids. Germline CDR1 SGHTA, CDR2 FQGTGA. CDR3 sequence reads: CASSSPLGAHVPYEQYF. The CDR3 region has the DNA TGTGCCAGCAGCTCCCCCCTAGGGGCACACGTGCCATACGAGCAGTACTTC.

V is TRBV19 and J is TRBJ1-1, with TRBD1 identical over 10 bases. There are 14 residues in the CDR3. Losses at the gene ends were 4 bases for V and 5 bases for J; bases not matched to a gene: 4. CDR1 and CDR2 (germline): LNHDA, SQIVND (reference sequence). The CDR3 DNA sequence: TGTGCCAGTAGTACGACAGGGGGCAGGACTGAAGCTTTCTTT. Amino acid sequence: CASSTTGGRTEAFF. The variable domain in full, with the rest retrieved from reference TRBV19 and TRBJ1-1, is DGGITQSPKYLFRKEGQNVTLSCEQNLNHDAMYWYRQDPGQGLRLIYYSQIVNDFQKGDIAEGYSVSREKKESFPLTVTSAQKNPTAFYLCASSTTGGRTEAFFGQGTRLTVV.

V is TRBV11-3 and J is TRBJ1-2; no clear D. The germline gives CDR1 SGHNT, CDR2 YENEEA. V was cut by 2 bases and J by 9 bases, with 10 bases left in between. The CDR3 loop spans 12 amino acids. CDR3 in DNA: TGTGCCAGCAGCTTAAATGAGGGCCGCTACACCTTC. Translation gives CASSLNEGRYTF.

In this sample, this clone turned up once. The V and J genes are TRBV6-6 and TRBJ1-1; TRBD1 aligns across 9 bases. J lost 1 base, V lost 7 bases, and 4 bases had no gene match. The CDR3 has 14 amino acids. Looked up from germline, CDR1 is MNHNY and CDR2 is SVGAGI (reference sequence). The CDR3 protein is CASNYRGRNTEAFF. CDR3 in DNA: TGTGCCAGCAACTACAGGGGGCGGAACACTGAAGCTTTCTTT.

This clone has more than one count but fewer than ten. The genes are TRBV28 and TRBJ2-7; 9 bases align to TRBD2. Trimming cost V 5 bases and J 3 bases; bases outside gene matches: 5. The CDR3 length is 14 residues. Germline V gene data show CDR1 as MDHEN and CDR2 as SYDVKM. CDR3 sequence reads: CASSRLAAHYEQYF. In DNA, the CDR3 is TGTGCCAGCAGTCGACTAGCGGCTCACTACGAGCAGTACTTC.

In this sample, this clone turned up once. The chain uses TRBV19 and TRBJ1-4, with TRBD1 as a possible D gene (5 bases). CDR3 length: 15 residues. The V end lost 3 bases, the J end lost 5 bases, and 13 bases lay between the germline ends. Germline V lookup: CDR1 LNHDA, CDR2 SQIVND (reference sequence). The DNA of the CDR3 is TGTGCCAGTAGTATTCTGTCAGGGCGGAATGAAAAACTGTTTTTT. Protein sequence: CASSILSGRNEKLFF.

The chain couples TRBV11-2 to TRBJ2-7; the D gene is possibly TRBD2 (5 bases). CDR3 length: 14 residues. Trimming removed 5 bases at V and 0 bases at J, with 11 bases between. Germline loops: CDR1 SGHAT, CDR2 FQNNGV. The CDR3 here is CASSPRANSYEQYF. The CDR3 nucleotides are TGTGCCAGCAGCCCGCGGGCGAACTCCTACGAGCAGTACTTC.

The V call is TRBV2, the J call TRBJ2-4, with D possibly being TRBD1 (5 bases). Trimming pared 6 bases from V and 0 bases from J, leaving 9 bases between. Looked up from germline, CDR1 is SNHLY and CDR2 is FYNNEI. The CDR3 runs 14 residues. The CDR3 DNA follows: TGTGCCAGCAGCGACAGAATAGCCAAAAACATTCAGTACTTC. It encodes CASSDRIAKNIQYF. Full variable domain (missing parts from reference TRBV2 and TRBJ2-4): EPEVTQTPSHQVTQMGQEVILRCVPISNHLYFYWYRQILGQKVEFLVSFYNNEISEKSEIFDDQFSVERPDGSNFTLKIRSTKLEDSAMYFCASSDRIAKNIQYFGAGTRLSVL.

The chain links TRBV5-5 to TRBJ1-2; D is perhaps TRBD1 (5 bases). Trimming shortened V by 4 bases and J by 3 bases, and 16 bases separated the two germline ends. The CDR3 extends over 15 amino acids. The germline V gene encodes CDR1 SGHKS and CDR2 YYEKEE (reference sequence). CDR3 in amino acids: CASSPIDRIDYGYTF. The CDR3 DNA sequence: TGTGCCAGCAGCCCTATCGACAGAATCGACTATGGCTACACCTTC. The complete variable domain, with remaining parts taken from reference TRBV5-5 and TRBJ1-2, reads DAGVTQSPTHLIKTRGQQVTLRCSPISGHKSVSWYQQVLGQGPQFIFQYYEKEERGRGNFPDRFSARQFPNYSSELNVNALLLGDSALYLCASSPIDRIDYGYTFGSGTRLTVV.

This clone was counted a single time. The J gene is TRBJ1-2, the V gene TRBV30, with 10 positions matching TRBD1. The germline V gene has CDR1 GTSNPN and CDR2 SVGIG (reference sequence). The CDR3 is made up of 11 amino acids. Trimming at V came to 5 bases and at J to 8 bases, leaving 2 bases not matched to a gene. The CDR3 loop reads CAWGTGVGYTF. As DNA, the CDR3 is TGTGCCTGGGGGACAGGGGTGGGCTACACCTTC.

This chain uses TRBV4-1 with TRBJ1-5; tentative D call: TRBD1 (5 bases). Per the germline V gene, CDR1 is MGHRA and CDR2 is YSYEKL. The V end was cut by 4 bases, the J end by 7 bases, with 17 bases between. The CDR3 runs to 15 residues. The CDR3 loop is CASSPGLTPAQPQHF. CDR3 bases: TGCGCCAGCAGCCCGGGACTCACTCCGGCGCAGCCCCAGCATTTT.

The chain is built from TRBV6-5 and TRBJ1-1; 9 nucleotides match TRBD1. This CDR3 has 14 amino acids. V lost 5 bases, J lost 4 bases, and 5 bases stayed unmatched. CDR1 and CDR2 from the germline V gene are MNHEY and SVGAGI. The DNA for the CDR3 is TGTGCCAGCAGTAACGACAGGGGGGTCACTGAAGCTTTCTTT. Residues: CASSNDRGVTEAFF.

The V and J genes are TRBV27 and TRBJ1-2; tentatively, D is TRBD1 (6 bases). The length of the CDR3 is 17 residues. Trimming cost V 3 bases and J 8 bases, with 25 bases left between them. The germline V gene encodes CDR1 MNHEY and CDR2 SMNVEV (reference sequence). This CDR3 reads CASSLNAIGGRGLGYTF. CDR3 nucleotide sequence: TGTGCCAGCAGTTTGAATGCGATCGGGGGGCGAGGTTTGGGCTACACCTTC.

This clone was recorded once. This chain links TRBV27 with TRBJ2-1; TRBD1 might be the D (5 bases). CDR1 and CDR2 from the germline V gene are MNHEY and SMNVEV (reference sequence). V shed 5 bases and J shed 3 bases, with 11 bases lying between them. This CDR3 spans 14 amino acids. The CDR3 DNA follows: TGTGCCAGCAGTCCCATGACAGTCTACAATGAGCAGTTCTTC. This gives the protein CASSPMTVYNEQFF.

The chain employs TRBV4-1 and TRBJ1-1; 7 bases map to TRBD1. V was clipped by 3 bases and J by 3 bases; unmatched bases: 13. The CDR3 contains 17 residues. Per germline, CDR1 MGHRA and CDR2 YSYEKL. The CDR3 DNA is TGCGCCAGCAGCCACCAAACTCCGTGGACAGGACACACTGAAGCTTTCTTT. Amino acid sequence: CASSHQTPWTGHTEAFF.

The chain employs TRBV4-1 and TRBJ2-1; no definite D call. The V end lost 1 base, the J end lost 8 bases, and 15 bases lay between the germline ends. CDR3 length equals 15 residues. Germline V gene sequence: CDR1 MGHRA, CDR2 YSYEKL. This chain's CDR3 is CASSQVLRQRDEQFF. The CDR3 DNA sequence: TGCGCCAGCAGCCAAGTATTGAGGCAGCGCGATGAGCAGTTCTTC.

The rearrangement links TRBV11-2 to TRBJ2-5; TRBD1 aligns across 11 bases. Germline CDR1 SGHAT, CDR2 FQNNGV. The CDR3 contains 14 residues. The V and J ends lost 5 bases and 5 bases, in that order; junction bases with no gene match: 4. CDR3 coding DNA: TGTGCCAGCAGCCCGGACAGGGGGCGGGAGACCCAGTACTTC. This encodes CASSPDRGRETQYF.

The J gene is TRBJ2-3, the V gene TRBV7-2; tentative D call: TRBD2 (6 bases). In germline, CDR1 is SGHTA, CDR2 FQGNSA. V was trimmed by 5 bases and J by 4 bases, leaving 10 bases between them. This CDR3 is 13 amino acids long. CDR3 sequence reads: CASSTRLADTQYF. The CDR3 region has the DNA TGTGCCAGCAGCACCCGACTAGCAGATACGCAGTATTTT.

This clone was counted a single time. The CDR3 DNA follows: TGCAGCGTGACTAGGATGGGAAACACTGAAGCTTTCTTT. Protein product: CSVTRMGNTEAFF. J is TRBJ1-1 and V is TRBV29-1; no definite D call. V lost 6 bases and J lost 2, with 13 bases in between. The CDR3 is 13 residues long. Germline V gene sequence: CDR1 SQVTM, CDR2 ANQGSEA.

The V and J genes are TRBV5-1 and TRBJ2-1, with D possibly matching TRBD2 (6 bases). The CDR3 runs to 18 residues. Trimming took 1 base from V and 4 from J, leaving 21 bases between them. Germline CDR1 SGHRS, CDR2 YFSETQ. The CDR3 sequence: CASSLLGSRGAAYNEQFF. The CDR3, as DNA: TGCGCCAGCAGCTTGTTGGGTAGTCGCGGGGCCGCATACAATGAGCAGTTCTTC.

V gene TRBV6-6 combines with J gene TRBJ2-7, with a tentative D call TRBD1 (5 bases). V gave up 7 bases and J gave up 4 bases, with 11 bases separating them. Germline V gene data show CDR1 as MNHNY and CDR2 as SVGAGI (reference sequence). The CDR3 runs to 12 residues. The CDR3 is CASKGPKYEQYF. CDR3 in DNA: TGTGCCAGCAAGGGGCCAAAGTACGAGCAGTACTTC.

The chain uses TRBV29-1 and TRBJ1-4; TRBD1 matches at 8 bases. V lost 7 bases and J lost 7; bases outside the gene matches: 14. The V gene's germline CDR1 is SQVTM and CDR2 ANQGSEA. The CDR3 consists of 15 residues. The CDR3 loop reads CSALTPGQGGEKLFF. DNA of the CDR3: TGCAGCGCTTTAACTCCAGGACAGGGAGGTGAAAAACTGTTTTTT.

The rearrangement uses TRBV5-1 and TRBJ1-6; D not resolved. Germline V gene sequence: CDR1 SGHRS, CDR2 YFSETQ. This CDR3 is 15 amino acids long. The V and J ends lost 0 bases and 5 bases respectively, with 9 bases between them. The CDR3 protein is CASSLDGANNSPLHF. The DNA of the CDR3 is TGCGCCAGCAGCTTGGATGGAGCGAATAATTCACCCCTCCACTTT.